The rows below give T cell receptor beta chains drawn from one sample of a study of shared clonotypes between healthy human individuals. Method: immunoSEQ multiplex PCR; TCRdb's copy keeps in-frame clones and lacks some. The data show roughly 510,000 clones, about 79% seen once. The sequencing input was PBMCs. The source is a woman between 35 and 50 years old in good health. Some clones in this sample may be carry-over from other donors' samples. Each CDR3 is given without its conserved first and last residue. Fields, in order: V gene, J gene, CDR3 protein.

>TRBV5-6|TRBJ1-1
ASSLGWQADTEAF
>TRBV6-1|TRBJ1-2
ASSGPQGARSYT
>TRBV2|TRBJ1-1
ASSEGGTGNTEAF
>TRBV30|TRBJ2-5
AWSVMAPEASQY
>TRBV9|TRBJ2-5
ASSVAGGGTSGPQETQY
>TRBV5-1|TRBJ2-7
ASSLGGQGSSEQY
>TRBV2|TRBJ2-3
ASRLDSTPFDTQY
>TRBV5-1|TRBJ2-3
ASSRTGQFTDTQY
>TRBV5-1|TRBJ1-6
ASSARDSWRESYNSPLH
>TRBV9|TRBJ2-5
ASSAGQGQETQY
>TRBV20-1|TRBJ1-2
SASASYGYT
>TRBV7-3|TRBJ2-3
ASSGPEAGDTQY
>TRBV20-1|TRBJ2-3
SARLDTQY
>TRBV7-3|TRBJ2-3
ASSLMGGDTQY
>TRBV19|TRBJ2-1
ASSIVGLVLL
>TRBV7-6|TRBJ1-1
ASSLARGSGTEAF
>TRBV4-2|TRBJ2-1
ASSPLETSGRNEQF
>TRBV7-7|TRBJ2-3
ASSPGLVQDTQY
>TRBV6-5|TRBJ2-1
ASSYRLGSGEQF
>TRBV5-6|TRBJ2-3
ASSFALAGDPSTDTQY
>TRBV5-4|TRBJ2-3
ASSLVGGGSTDTQY
>TRBV27|TRBJ1-1
ASSLTGTFTEAF
>TRBV18|TRBJ2-1
ASSLGLAGNEQF
>TRBV6-1|TRBJ1-5
ASSPQTGGNQPQH
>TRBV30|TRBJ2-1
AWSVPSGHNEQF
>TRBV28|TRBJ2-3
ASSRSPGLAGGYTDTQY
>TRBV10-3|TRBJ1-4
ATGPQGAGEKLF
>TRBV15|TRBJ1-5
ATSRVNSNQPQH
>TRBV10-1|TRBJ2-1
ASLGTSGRNEQF
>TRBV2|TRBJ1-2
ASSRTANYGYT
>TRBV5-1|TRBJ2-7
ASSPGTGGKDEQY
>TRBV7-9|TRBJ2-5
ASSSTTGVAETQY
>TRBV5-1|TRBJ2-7
ASSLGSGLAYEQY
>TRBV7-2|TRBJ2-2
ASSLGGTGELF
>TRBV9|TRBJ2-1
ASSVGSSGAGYNEQF
>TRBV5-4|TRBJ2-1
ASSLTSGDHEQF
>TRBV29-1|TRBJ2-1
SVAVAGGLNEQF
>TRBV5-1|TRBJ2-1
ASSLTSGRGYNEQF
>TRBV27|TRBJ2-3
ASSPGRSGTDTQY
>TRBV10-1|TRBJ2-3
ASSEQGLAGAGFTDTQY
>TRBV6-1|TRBJ2-6
ASRFSGANVLT
>TRBV6-5|TRBJ2-7
ASSYGTSGSYEQY
>TRBV7-9|TRBJ2-3
ASSSLAGEVPDTQY
>TRBV9|TRBJ2-5
ASIDRQETQY
>TRBV27|TRBJ2-7
ASSFMKGSYEQY
>TRBV21-1|TRBJ2-2
ASGSRGRANTGELF
>TRBV7-9|TRBJ1-1
ASSLTRNLEAF